This TCR beta chain was sequenced during a study of identifying expanded T cells in peripheral blood. Findings of the study overall: Clone count variance between roughly 2-week samples rose with total template count.

Concerning this clone: The antigen is undetermined.

Sequencing was performed with immunoSEQ multiplex PCR; in TCRdb, only in-frame clones are kept and a portion is missing. This table holds some 95,000 clones, approximately 83% found once. The CDR3 spans 15 residues. Deletions cut 7 bases from V and 2 bases from J, with 18 bases between. Per the germline V gene, CDR1 is MNHNS and CDR2 is SASEGT. The source is a person aged 18 to 75 in good health. The chain carries TRBV6-1 and TRBJ2-7; no definite D call. Material for sequencing was blood. In DNA form, the CDR3 reads TGTGCCAGCACGCCGCGCGGCGGCTATACCTACGAGCAGTACTTC. Amino acids: CASTPRGGYTYEQYF.